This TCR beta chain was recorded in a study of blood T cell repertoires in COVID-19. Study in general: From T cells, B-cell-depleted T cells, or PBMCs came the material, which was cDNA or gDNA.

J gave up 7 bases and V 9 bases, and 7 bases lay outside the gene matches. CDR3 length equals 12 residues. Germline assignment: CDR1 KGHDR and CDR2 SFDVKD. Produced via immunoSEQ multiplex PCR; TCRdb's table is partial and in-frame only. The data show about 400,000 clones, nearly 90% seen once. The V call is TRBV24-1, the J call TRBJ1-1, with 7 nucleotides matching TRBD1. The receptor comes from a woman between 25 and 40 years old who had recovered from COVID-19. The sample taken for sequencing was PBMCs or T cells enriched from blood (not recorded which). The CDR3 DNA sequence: TGTGCCACCGAAGGGGGCGTCGATGAAGCTTTCTTT. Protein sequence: CATEGGVDEAFF.